A single sample is the source of the 27 T cell receptor beta chains below, sequenced in a study of spatial heterogeneity in lung cancer. Each CDR3 protein gets one entry after TCRdb re-called the 5' RACE reads with MiXCR. The sample contains roughly 100,000 distinct CDR3 sequences, under 9% of which appear only once. Time point of the sample: sample taken at primary tumor resection. Unsorted tumor, nontumor lung tissue or cryopreserved PBMC supplied the whole RNA. The material was PBMCs, obtained at surgery. The receptors shown here come from a male donor with early-stage non-small cell lung cancer.

The CDR3 region has the DNA TGCGCCAGCAGCTTGACAGGGAATGAAAAACTGTTTTTT. Translation gives CASSLTGNEKLFF. This rearrangement joins TRBV5-1 to TRBJ1-4; possibly TRBD1 for D (6 bases). In germline, CDR1 is SGHRS, CDR2 YFSETQ. V lost 1 base and J lost 5, with 6 bases in between. CDR3 length: 13 residues.

This clonotype was detected ten times or more. The V call is TRBV24-1, the J call TRBJ2-2; D may be TRBD1 or TRBD2 (6 bases each). The germline V and J ends were trimmed by 7 bases and 8 bases, with 13 bases remaining between them. Germline V gene lookup returns CDR1 KGHDR and CDR2 SFDVKD. The CDR3 runs to 13 residues. The CDR3 DNA sequence: TGTGCCACCAGCGCCACAGGGACTGGGGAGCTGTTTTTT. Residues: CATSATGTGELFF.

Only a few counts were recorded for this clonotype. This chain joins TRBV27 and TRBJ1-1, with 12 bases aligning to TRBD1. Germline V lookup: CDR1 MNHEY, CDR2 SMNVEV (reference sequence). V was clipped by 4 bases and J by 1 base; unmatched bases: 7. This CDR3 has 17 amino acids. The CDR3 DNA follows: TGTGCCAGCAGTTCCCCGGGACAGGGGGCCAGGAACACTGAAGCTTTCTTT. It is translated as CASSSPGQGARNTEAFF.

In its sample, this clonotype was seen many times. This chain connects TRBV28 to TRBJ2-5, with 7 bases aligning to TRBD2. Per the germline V gene, CDR1 is MDHEN and CDR2 is SYDVKM. The CDR3 sequence is 15 residues long. V lost 3 bases, J lost 6 bases, and 10 bases stayed unmatched. The CDR3 here is CASSFPSLALKTQYF. The CDR3 region has the DNA TGTGCCAGCAGTTTTCCCTCACTAGCGCTAAAGACCCAGTACTTC.

This clonotype was seen repeatedly, ten times or more. The chain recombines TRBV6-6 with TRBJ2-7; a possible D gene is TRBD1 (6 bases). Trimming took 8 bases from V and 3 from J, leaving 11 bases between them. Germline assignment: CDR1 MNHNY and CDR2 SVGAGI (reference sequence). The CDR3 consists of 12 residues. CDR3 DNA: TGTGCCAGCGCAGGGGTGGGCTACGAGCAGTACTTC. Encoded protein: CASAGVGYEQYF.

This clonotype was picked up many times. DNA for the CDR3: TGTGCCAGCAGTTACTCGTACAGGGAGGCCGGCACAGATACGCAGTATTTT. Translating gives CASSYSYREAGTDTQYF. The V call is TRBV6-6, the J call TRBJ2-3; D may match TRBD1 or TRBD2 (6 bases each). Germline V gene lookup returns CDR1 MNHNY and CDR2 SVGAGI (reference sequence). Trimming left V 0 bases short and J 1 base short, with 14 bases between. This CDR3 spans 17 amino acids.

This clonotype was picked up a small number of times. CDR3 sequence: CSARDRTSGMAGELFF. Written as DNA, the CDR3 is TGCAGTGCTAGAGATCGGACTAGCGGGATGGCCGGGGAGCTGTTTTTT. The rearrangement uses TRBV20-1 and TRBJ2-2, with 12 positions matching TRBD2. Germline loops: CDR1 DFQATT, CDR2 SNEGSKA (reference sequence). The CDR3 covers 16 residues. The ends lost 0 bases at V and 6 bases at J; junction bases unmatched: 5.

The J gene is TRBJ2-7, the V gene TRBV7-6, with 9 bases lining up with TRBD2. V was pared by 5 bases and J by 3 bases, with 8 bases of the junction left unmatched. CDR1 is SGHVS and CDR2 is FNYEAQ in the germline V gene. This CDR3 spans 15 amino acids. The CDR3 loop reads CASSAVSGGNYEQYF. CDR3 bases: TGTGCCAGCAGCGCTGTCAGCGGGGGGAACTACGAGCAGTACTTC.

This clonotype appeared a few times. V and J are TRBV20-1 and TRBJ1-3; D might be TRBD1 (6 bases). The CDR3 is 13 amino acids. The germline V and J ends were trimmed by 3 bases and 7 bases, with 13 bases remaining between them. Germline V gives CDR1 DFQATT, CDR2 SNEGSKA (reference sequence). For the CDR3, the DNA is TGCAGTGCTAGGAGCGGCAGGGGTAACACCATATATTTT. It codes for CSARSGRGNTIYF.

This clonotype has ten or more counts. V and J are TRBV6-2 or TRBV6-3 and TRBJ2-1; 9 bases map to TRBD2. V was pared by 7 bases and J by 4 bases, with 8 bases of the junction left unmatched. CDR1 and CDR2 from the germline V gene are MNHEY and SVGEGT. This CDR3 spans 15 amino acids. This CDR3 reads CASTTTSGFYNEQFF. The CDR3 bases are TGTGCCAGCACCACTACTAGCGGGTTTTACAATGAGCAGTTCTTC.

The chain has TRBV5-4 and TRBJ1-2, with a possible D match to TRBD1 (6 bases). The V gene lost 5 bases and the J gene lost 2 bases, with 10 bases spanning the gap. The CDR3 length is 13 residues. Germline values: CDR1 SGHNT, CDR2 YYREEE (reference sequence). CDR3 sequence: CASRVTGNYGYTF. DNA for the CDR3: TGTGCCAGCAGAGTAACAGGGAACTATGGCTACACCTTC.

This clonotype has at least ten counts. The rearrangement links TRBV5-1 to TRBJ2-5; 8 bases map to TRBD2. The CDR3 consists of 13 residues. Looked up from germline, CDR1 is SGHRS and CDR2 is YFSETQ. V shed 4 bases, J shed 5 bases, and the junction held 4 bases outside the gene matches. This chain's CDR3 is CASSPGGPETQYF. CDR3 DNA sequence: TGCGCCAGCAGCCCGGGAGGGCCGGAGACCCAGTACTTC.

The chain couples TRBV28 to TRBJ2-1; 9 nucleotides align to TRBD1. V gave up 3 bases and J gave up 0 bases; unmatched junction bases: 15. CDR1 and CDR2 (germline): MDHEN, SYDVKM. The CDR3 loop spans 20 amino acids. The CDR3 here is CASSFESRTGAILSYNEQFF. DNA of the CDR3: TGTGCCAGCAGTTTCGAGAGCCGGACAGGGGCTATCCTCTCCTACAATGAGCAGTTCTTC.

This clonotype was seen a few times. The V gene is TRBV12-3 or TRBV12-4, the J gene TRBJ2-5; weak D call: TRBD2 (5 bases). This CDR3 has 13 residues. Trimming stripped 6 bases from V and 3 bases from J, with 11 bases between. CDR3 amino acids: CASSLTRKETQYF. In DNA, the CDR3 is TGTGCCAGCAGCCTTACTAGGAAAGAGACCCAGTACTTC.

This clonotype has only a few counts. The J gene is TRBJ2-2, the V gene TRBV5-1; TRBD1 is a possible D gene (5 bases). This CDR3 is built from 16 residues. Trimming cost V 1 base and J 6 bases, with 16 bases left between them. Looked up from germline, CDR1 is SGHRS and CDR2 is YFSETQ. CDR3 sequence: CASSLPGSVVSGELFF. The CDR3 coding sequence is TGCGCCAGCAGCTTGCCAGGGTCCGTGGTTTCCGGGGAGCTGTTTTTT.

The J gene is TRBJ2-2, the V gene TRBV5-1; 9 nucleotides line up with TRBD2. The CDR3 consists of 14 residues. Germline lookup yields CDR1 SGHRS and CDR2 YFSETQ. V gave up 4 bases and J gave up 5 bases; unmatched junction bases: 3. The CDR3 bases are TGCGCCAGCAGCATCCTAGCGGGAACCGGGGAGCTGTTTTTT. As protein: CASSILAGTGELFF.

This clonotype was recorded once. The chain couples TRBV6-1 to TRBJ2-1; 9 bases agree with TRBD2. J gave up 9 bases and V 2 bases, and 8 bases lay outside the gene matches. CDR1 and CDR2 from the germline V gene are MNHNS and SASEGT. The CDR3 spans 15 residues. The CDR3 DNA reads TGTGCCAGCAGTGAACAAGCGGGAGGATTCATTGAGCAGTTCTTC. Protein: CASSEQAGGFIEQFF.

This clonotype was detected only a few times. The chain recombines TRBV7-6 with TRBJ2-7; TRBD2 aligns across 8 bases. The CDR3 spans 14 residues. Germline lookup yields CDR1 SGHVS and CDR2 FNYEAQ. Trimming cost V 5 bases and J 11 bases; bases outside gene matches: 14. DNA of the CDR3: TGTGCCAGCAGCCCCCGGGGGGGGTATGGGGCTAAGTACTTC. Translated, it gives CASSPRGGYGAKYF.

The chain has TRBV6-5 and TRBJ2-5; the match to TRBD2 covers 13 bases. J lost 1 base, V lost 6 bases, and 11 bases had no gene match. CDR3 size: 18 residues. CDR1 is MNHEY, CDR2 SVGAGI, per germline. This CDR3 reads CASSTPGTSGVFQETQYF. In DNA, the CDR3 is TGTGCCAGCAGCACCCCTGGGACTAGCGGGGTATTCCAAGAGACCCAGTACTTC.

This clonotype was counted a few times. The chain uses TRBV29-1 and TRBJ1-1; D is perhaps TRBD1 (5 bases). With 8 bases removed from V and 3 bases from J, the gap between germline ends came to 10 bases. Germline-derived CDR1 and CDR2 are SQVTM and ANQGSEA. The CDR3 is 11 amino acids. Here the CDR3 DNA reads TGCAGCCTTGGGGGGGACACTGAAGCTTTCTTT. Translating gives CSLGGDTEAFF.

The chain links TRBV9 to TRBJ2-1; TRBD2 agrees at 8 bases. V shed 0 bases, J shed 6 bases, and the junction held 5 bases outside the gene matches. CDR3 length equals 15 residues. Germline loops: CDR1 SGDLS, CDR2 YYNGEE. The CDR3 nucleotides read TGTGCCAGCAGCGTAGCGGGGGGGCACGGCAATGAGCAGTTCTTC. Its translation: CASSVAGGHGNEQFF.

V is TRBV28 and J is TRBJ1-2, with a weak D call TRBD1 (5 bases). V shed 6 bases and J shed 1 base, with 15 bases lying between them. The CDR3 is made up of 15 amino acids. Germline CDR1 reads MDHEN; CDR2 reads SYDVKM. In DNA, the CDR3 is TGTGCCAGCAGCAGCCTGGGACCGGTTAACTATGGCTACACCTTC. This gives the protein CASSSLGPVNYGYTF.

The V gene is TRBV6-5, the J gene TRBJ2-1, with TRBD2 identical over 8 bases. CDR1 MNHEY and CDR2 SVGAGI come from the germline V gene. V was pared by 2 bases and J by 6 bases, with 3 bases of the junction left unmatched. This CDR3 is built from 14 residues. The CDR3 sequence is CASSYRGGANEQFF. As DNA, the CDR3 is TGTGCCAGCAGTTACCGGGGGGGGGCCAATGAGCAGTTCTTC.

This clonotype was counted many times. The CDR3 nucleotides are TGTGCCAGCAGTTACTCTCTGGGCAGCGCCACTGAAGCTTTCTTT. This sequence encodes CASSYSLGSATEAFF. This chain links TRBV6-7 with TRBJ1-1, with no clear D. TRBV6-7 is flagged as an ORF with uncertain function. Trimming removed 0 bases from V and 4 bases from J, with 12 bases in between. The CDR3 is 15 amino acids.

V usage is TRBV5-1 and J usage is TRBJ2-2; 10 bases fit TRBD2. The CDR3 covers 15 residues. With 3 bases clipped from V and 3 bases from J, the junction kept 2 bases outside the gene matches. Germline V gives CDR1 SGHRS, CDR2 YFSETQ. The CDR3 reads CASSSGTSDTGELFF. In nucleotides, the CDR3 is TGCGCCAGCAGCTCCGGGACTAGCGACACCGGGGAGCTGTTTTTT.

This clonotype was recorded many times. The gene calls are TRBV20-1 and TRBJ1-1, with D uncertain. This CDR3 has 13 amino acids. V was cut by 6 bases and J by 1 base, with 12 bases left in between. Germline values: CDR1 DFQATT, CDR2 SNEGSKA (reference sequence). In DNA form, the CDR3 reads TGCAGTGCCCTACAGATCCCGAACACTGAAGCTTTCTTT. This sequence encodes CSALQIPNTEAFF.

This clonotype has a handful of counts. This rearrangement joins TRBV5-1 to TRBJ2-7, with 7 bases matching TRBD2. The CDR3 totals 13 residues. V trimming: 2 bases; J trimming: 6 bases; junction bases outside the gene matches: 5. CDR1 is SGHRS, CDR2 YFSETQ, per germline. The CDR3, as DNA: TGCGCCAGCAGCTTCGGGACTACTATCGAGCAGTACTTC. It codes for CASSFGTTIEQYF.